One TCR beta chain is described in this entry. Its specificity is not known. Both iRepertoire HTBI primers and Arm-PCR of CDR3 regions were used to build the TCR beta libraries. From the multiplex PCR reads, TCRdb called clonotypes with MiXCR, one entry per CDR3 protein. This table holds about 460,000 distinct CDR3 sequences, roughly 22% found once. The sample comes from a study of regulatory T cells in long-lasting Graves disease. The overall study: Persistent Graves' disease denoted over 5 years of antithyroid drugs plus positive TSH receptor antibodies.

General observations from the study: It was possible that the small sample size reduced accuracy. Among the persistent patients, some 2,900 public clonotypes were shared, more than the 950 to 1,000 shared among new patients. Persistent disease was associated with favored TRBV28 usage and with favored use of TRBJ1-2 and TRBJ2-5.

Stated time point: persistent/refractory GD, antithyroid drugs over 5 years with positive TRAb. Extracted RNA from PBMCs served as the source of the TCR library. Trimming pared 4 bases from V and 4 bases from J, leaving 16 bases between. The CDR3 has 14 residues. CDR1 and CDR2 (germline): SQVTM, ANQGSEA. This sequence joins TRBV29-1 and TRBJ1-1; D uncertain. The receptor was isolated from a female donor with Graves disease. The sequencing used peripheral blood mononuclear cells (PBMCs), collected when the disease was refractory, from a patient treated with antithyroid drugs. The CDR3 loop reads CSVVRSMGSTEAFF. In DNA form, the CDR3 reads TGCAGCGTTGTCAGGTCAATGGGGAGCACTGAAGCTTTCTTT.